This T cell receptor beta chain was identified in a study of PD-L1 blockade in urothelial cancer. This clone has more than one count but fewer than ten. Repertoires were generated with immunoSEQ multiplex PCR, while TCRdb's copy carries only in-frame clones and drops some. The table records 90,000 to 120,000 clones, 91% of them present only once. The CDR3 has 14 amino acids. The V and J ends lost 7 bases and 6 bases, in that order; junction bases with no gene match: 10. CDR1 is SNHLY and CDR2 is FYNNEI in the germline V gene. The chain has TRBV2 and TRBJ1-2; 8 nucleotides match TRBD1. The sequences come from PBMCs, collected around atezolizumab (anti-PD-L1) treatment. The receptor was isolated from a woman of 80 years or more with urothelial cancer. The CDR3 DNA follows: TGTGCCAGCACTGAGAGGACAGGGTATCATGGCTACACCTTC. Its protein is CASTERTGYHGYTF. Full variable domain (rest looked up from reference TRBV2 and TRBJ1-2): EPEVTQTPSHQVTQMGQEVILRCVPISNHLYFYWYRQILGQKVEFLVSFYNNEISEKSEIFDDQFSVERPDGSNFTLKIRSTKLEDSAMYFCASTERTGYHGYTFGSGTRLTVV.